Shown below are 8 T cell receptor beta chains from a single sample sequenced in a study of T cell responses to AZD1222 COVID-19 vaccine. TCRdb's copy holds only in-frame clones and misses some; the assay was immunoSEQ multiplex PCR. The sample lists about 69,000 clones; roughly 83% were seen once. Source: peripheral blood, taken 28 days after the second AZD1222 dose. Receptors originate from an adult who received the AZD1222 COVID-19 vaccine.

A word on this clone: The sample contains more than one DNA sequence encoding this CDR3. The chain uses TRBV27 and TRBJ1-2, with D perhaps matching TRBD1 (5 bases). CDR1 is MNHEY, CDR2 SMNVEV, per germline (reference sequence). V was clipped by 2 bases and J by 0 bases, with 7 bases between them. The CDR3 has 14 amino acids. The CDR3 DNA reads TGTGCCAGCAGTTTAAAAGGGGCTAACTATGGCTACACCTTC. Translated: CASSLKGANYGYTF.

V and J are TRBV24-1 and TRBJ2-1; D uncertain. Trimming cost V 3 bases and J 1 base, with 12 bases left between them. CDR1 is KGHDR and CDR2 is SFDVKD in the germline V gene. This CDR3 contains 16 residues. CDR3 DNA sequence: TGTGCCACCAGTGATAGTGGGTCGCGGTCCTACAATGAGCAGTTCTTC. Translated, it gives CATSDSGSRSYNEQFF.

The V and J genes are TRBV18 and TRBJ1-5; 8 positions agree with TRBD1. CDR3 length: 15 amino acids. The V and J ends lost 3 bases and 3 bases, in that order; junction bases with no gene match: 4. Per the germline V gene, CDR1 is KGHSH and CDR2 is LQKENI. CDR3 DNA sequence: TGTGCCAGCTCACCTAGGACAGGGACCAATCAGCCCCAGCATTTT. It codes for CASSPRTGTNQPQHF.

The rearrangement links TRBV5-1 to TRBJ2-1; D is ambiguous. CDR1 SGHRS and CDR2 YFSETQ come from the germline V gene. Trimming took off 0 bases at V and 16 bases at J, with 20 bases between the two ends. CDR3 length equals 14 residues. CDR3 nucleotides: TGCGCCAGCAGCTTGGCCTGGGGTTCCTCGGTCCCATTCTTC. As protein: CASSLAWGSSVPFF.

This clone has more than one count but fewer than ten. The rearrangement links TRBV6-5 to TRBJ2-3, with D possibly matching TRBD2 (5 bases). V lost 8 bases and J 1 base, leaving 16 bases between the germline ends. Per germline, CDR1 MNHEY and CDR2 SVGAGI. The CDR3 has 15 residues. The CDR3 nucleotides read TGTGCCAGCCGAAGAGAGGGCCTCGGCACAGATACGCAGTATTTT. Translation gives CASRREGLGTDTQYF.

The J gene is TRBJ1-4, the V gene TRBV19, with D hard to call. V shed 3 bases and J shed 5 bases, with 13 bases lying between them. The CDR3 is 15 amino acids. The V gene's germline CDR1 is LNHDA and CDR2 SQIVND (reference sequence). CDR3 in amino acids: CASSIGGTLNEKLFF. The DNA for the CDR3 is TGTGCCAGTAGTATTGGCGGTACCTTAAATGAAAAACTGTTTTTT. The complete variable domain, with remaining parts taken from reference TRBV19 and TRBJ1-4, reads DGGITQSPKYLFRKEGQNVTLSCEQNLNHDAMYWYRQDPGQGLRLIYYSQIVNDFQKGDIAEGYSVSREKKESFPLTVTSAQKNPTAFYLCASSIGGTLNEKLFFGSGTQLSVL.

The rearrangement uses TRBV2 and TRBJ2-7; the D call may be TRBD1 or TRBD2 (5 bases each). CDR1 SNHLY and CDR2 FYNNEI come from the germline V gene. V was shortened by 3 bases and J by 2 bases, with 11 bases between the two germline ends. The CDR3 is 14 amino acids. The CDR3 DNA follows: TGTGCCAGCAGTGATGGGGGTGGGACCTACGAGCAGTACTTC. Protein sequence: CASSDGGGTYEQYF.

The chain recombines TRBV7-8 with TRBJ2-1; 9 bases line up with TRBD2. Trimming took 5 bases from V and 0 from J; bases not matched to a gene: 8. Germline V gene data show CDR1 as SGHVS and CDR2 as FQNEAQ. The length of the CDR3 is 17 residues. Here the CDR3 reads CASSPRLAVSSYNEQFF. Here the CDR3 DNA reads TGTGCCAGCAGCCCTAGACTAGCGGTGAGCTCCTACAATGAGCAGTTCTTC.